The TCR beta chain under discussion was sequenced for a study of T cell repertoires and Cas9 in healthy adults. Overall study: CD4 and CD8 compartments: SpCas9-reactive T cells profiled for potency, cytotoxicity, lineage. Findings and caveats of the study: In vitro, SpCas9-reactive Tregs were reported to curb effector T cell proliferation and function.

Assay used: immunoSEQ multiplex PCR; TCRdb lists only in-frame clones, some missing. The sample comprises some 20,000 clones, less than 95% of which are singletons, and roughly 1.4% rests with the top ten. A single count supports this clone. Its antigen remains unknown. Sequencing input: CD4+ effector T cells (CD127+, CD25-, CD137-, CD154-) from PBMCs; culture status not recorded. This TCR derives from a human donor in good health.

CDR3: CASSYALENTEAFF. The CDR3 nucleotides are TGTGCCAGCAGTTACGCGCTGGAGAACACTGAAGCTTTCTTT. V usage is TRBV6-5 and J usage is TRBJ1-1, with no clear D. Per the germline V gene, CDR1 is MNHEY and CDR2 is SVGAGI. This CDR3 has 14 residues. Trimming left V 2 bases short and J 1 base short, with 8 bases between.